This TCR beta chain was identified during a study of cytomegalovirus exposure and HLA in healthy donors. Study conclusions and caveats: Later analysis associated a missense DCLRE1C variant with TCR beta V- and J-gene trimming. In a later analysis, most CMV-associated TCR beta chains appeared HLA-restricted.

Unrecorded immune exposures were likely, despite nominal health at sampling. Primers for the PCR totalled 60 Vbeta and 13 Jbeta. The assay was immunoSEQ multiplex PCR, and TCRdb's table has in-frame clones only and misses some. In the table there are approximately 160,000 clones, nearly 80% of which are singletons. With regard to this clone: The antigen is unknown.

Sequences were obtained from PBMCs. The TCR was taken from a male donor in good health and CMV-seronegative.

The CDR3 DNA follows: TGTGCCAGCAGCCCGGGACTAGCGGGAGGTCAAAACGGGGAGCTGTTTTTT. Translation gives CASSPGLAGGQNGELFF. This rearrangement joins TRBV9 to TRBJ2-2, with 15 bases lining up with TRBD2. The germline gives CDR1 SGDLS, CDR2 YYNGEE. The V segment lost 4 bases and the J segment 7 bases; nucleotides outside the gene matches: 8. This CDR3 spans 17 amino acids.